In this sample, the clone carrying this TCR beta chain turned up many times. Its antigen remains unidentified. These data come from a study of T-cell reconstitution after alpha-beta-depleted transplantation in children. Preparation of the TCRbeta library used unique molecular identifiers. TCRdb redid the calling of the PCR reads with MiXCR, one entry per CDR3 protein. The sample contains 150,000 to 200,000 distinct CDR3 sequences, roughly 6.5% of which appear only once. Study-level findings and limits: Alpha-beta T cells present about two months after transplant were reported to originate from several hundred expanded graft clones. The main origin of T-cell counts and diversity one year after transplant was newly produced T cells.

The sample consisted of PBMCs, taken before TCRalphabeta/CD19-depleted stem cell transplant. The TCR sequence derives from a girl less than two years old with combined immunodeficiency, due to receive a stem cell transplant.

The DNA for the CDR3 is TGTGCCAGCAGTTCCCTAGGACTAGCGGGCGTTACCTACGAGCAGTACTTC. Protein sequence: CASSSLGLAGVTYEQYF. The chain uses TRBV12-3 or TRBV12-4 and TRBJ2-7, with 11 nucleotides matching TRBD2. This CDR3 has 17 amino acids. V gave up 4 bases and J gave up 2 bases; unmatched junction bases: 10.